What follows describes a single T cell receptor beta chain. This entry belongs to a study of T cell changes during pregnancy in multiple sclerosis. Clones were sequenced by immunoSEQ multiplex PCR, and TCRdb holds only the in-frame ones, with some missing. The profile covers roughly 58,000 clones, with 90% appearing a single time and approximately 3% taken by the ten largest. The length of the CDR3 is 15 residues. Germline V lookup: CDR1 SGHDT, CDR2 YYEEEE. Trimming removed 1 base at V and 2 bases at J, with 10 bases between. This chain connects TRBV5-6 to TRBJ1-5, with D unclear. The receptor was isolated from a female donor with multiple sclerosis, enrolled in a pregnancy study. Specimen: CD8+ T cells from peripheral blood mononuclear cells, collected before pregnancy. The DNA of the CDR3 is TGTGCCAGCAGCTTGACAGCGGAGGGCAATCAGCCCCAGCATTTT. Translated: CASSLTAEGNQPQHF.